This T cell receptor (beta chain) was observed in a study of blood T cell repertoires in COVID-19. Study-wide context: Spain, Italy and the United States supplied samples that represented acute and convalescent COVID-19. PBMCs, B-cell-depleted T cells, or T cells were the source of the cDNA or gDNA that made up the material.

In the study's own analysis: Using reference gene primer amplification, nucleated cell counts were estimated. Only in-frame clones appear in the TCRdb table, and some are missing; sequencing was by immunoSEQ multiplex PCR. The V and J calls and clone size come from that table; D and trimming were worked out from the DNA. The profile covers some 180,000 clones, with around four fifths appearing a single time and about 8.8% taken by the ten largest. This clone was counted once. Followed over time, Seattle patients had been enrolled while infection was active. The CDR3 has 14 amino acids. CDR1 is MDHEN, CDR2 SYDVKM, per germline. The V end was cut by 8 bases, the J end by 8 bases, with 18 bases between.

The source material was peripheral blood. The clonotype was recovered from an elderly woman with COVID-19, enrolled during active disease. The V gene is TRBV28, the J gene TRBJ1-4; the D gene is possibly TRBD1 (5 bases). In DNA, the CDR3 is TGTGCCAGCTGTCAACTCCAGGGTCCCGAAAAACTGTTTTTT. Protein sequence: CASCQLQGPEKLFF.